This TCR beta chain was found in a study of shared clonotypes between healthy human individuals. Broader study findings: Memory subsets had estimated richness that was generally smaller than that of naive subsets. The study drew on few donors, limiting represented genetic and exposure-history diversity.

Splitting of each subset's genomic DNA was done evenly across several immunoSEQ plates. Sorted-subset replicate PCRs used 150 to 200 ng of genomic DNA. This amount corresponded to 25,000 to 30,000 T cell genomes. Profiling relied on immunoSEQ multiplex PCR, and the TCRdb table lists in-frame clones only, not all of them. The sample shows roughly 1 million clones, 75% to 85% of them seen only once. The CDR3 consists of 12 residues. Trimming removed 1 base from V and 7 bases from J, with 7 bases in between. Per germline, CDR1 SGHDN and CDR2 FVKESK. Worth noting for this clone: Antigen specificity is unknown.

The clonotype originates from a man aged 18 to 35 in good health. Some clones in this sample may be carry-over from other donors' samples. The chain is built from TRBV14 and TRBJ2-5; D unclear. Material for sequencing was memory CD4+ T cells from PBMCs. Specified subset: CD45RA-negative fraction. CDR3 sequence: CASSQGSRTQYF. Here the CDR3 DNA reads TGTGCCAGCAGCCAAGGGTCGAGGACCCAGTACTTC.